Following are 28 T cell receptor beta chains from one sample sequenced in a study of immune characterization of retroperitoneal liposarcoma. TCRdb re-called the PCR reads with MiXCR, one entry per CDR3 protein. The sample includes about 10,000 distinct CDR3 sequences, 30% to 45% of them seen just once. The sequenced sample consisted of tumor tissue. The origin of the receptors is a male donor with retroperitoneal liposarcoma.

J is TRBJ2-4 and V is TRBV12-3 or TRBV12-4; D might be TRBD1 (5 bases). The assigned J gene may be wrong: the sequence end matches TRBJ2-7 better. The CDR3 sequence is 13 residues long. In DNA, the CDR3 is TGTGCCAGCAGTTTTACGACAGACTACGAGCAGTACTTC. Translating gives CASSFTTDYEQYF.

This chain links TRBV7-6 with TRBJ2-3, with D perhaps matching TRBD1 or TRBD2 (5 bases each). CDR1 and CDR2 from the germline V gene are SGHVS and FNYEAQ. The CDR3 extends over 14 amino acids. V lost 2 bases and J 14 bases, leaving 20 bases between the germline ends. CDR3: CASSLTLDTGELYF. CDR3 nucleotide sequence: TGTGCCAGCAGCTTAACTTTGGACACCGGGGAGCTGTATTTT.

CDR3 DNA sequence: TGTGCCAGCAGTAAGCGGGTTTACGAGCAGTACTTC. Encoded protein: CASSKRVYEQYF. The rearrangement joins TRBV6-1 to TRBJ2-5; D is perhaps TRBD2 (6 bases). The J call may be incorrect, as the DNA end agrees better with TRBJ2-7. The CDR3 runs to 12 residues. Germline CDR1 reads MNHNS; CDR2 reads SASEGT.

This clonotype was picked up a small number of times. The rearrangement uses TRBV6-1 and TRBJ2-1, with D hard to call. The CDR3 covers 21 residues. The germline V gene encodes CDR1 MNHNS and CDR2 SASEGT. V was shortened by 5 bases and J by 0 bases, with 29 bases between the two germline ends. The chain's CDR3 is CASSYFGVREGRLSSYNEQFF. In nucleotides, the CDR3 is TGTGCCAGCAGTTATTTCGGCGTCAGAGAAGGACGTCTCAGCTCCTACAATGAGCAGTTCTTC.

The genes are TRBV10-1 and TRBJ2-1; D unclear. The DNA end is a closer match to TRBJ2-7, so the J assignment may be wrong. The CDR3 is 12 amino acids. Per germline, CDR1 WNHNN and CDR2 SYGVQD (reference sequence). CDR3 nucleotides: TGCGCCAGCAGTGAAAACTCCTACGAGCAGTACTTC. This codes for CASSENSYEQYF.

The chain recombines TRBV11-2 with TRBJ1-2; no definite D call. The germline V and J ends were trimmed by 5 bases and 2 bases, with 9 bases remaining between them. This CDR3 is 13 amino acids long. CDR1 is SGHAT and CDR2 is FQNNGV in the germline V gene. The CDR3 DNA is TGTGCCAGCAGCCCGACGGACAACTATGGCTACACCTTC. As protein: CASSPTDNYGYTF.

The chain joins TRBV7-2 to TRBJ1-5; tentative D call: TRBD1 (6 bases). V was cut by 5 bases and J by 4 bases, with 15 bases left in between. The CDR3 has 15 residues. CDR1 and CDR2 from the germline V gene are SGHTA and FQGNSA. CDR3: CASSPWGGANQPQHF. The CDR3 DNA reads as TGTGCCAGCAGCCCGTGGGGGGGCGCAAATCAGCCCCAGCATTTT.

V gene TRBV11-3 combines with J gene TRBJ2-1; 12 bases line up with TRBD2. This CDR3 comprises 16 residues. With 5 bases clipped from V and 7 bases from J, the junction kept 9 bases outside the gene matches. Germline loops: CDR1 SGHNT, CDR2 YENEEA. The CDR3 DNA follows: TGTGCCAGCAGCCCTCCTAGCGGGAGGGCCAGAAATGAGCAGTTCTTC. It translates to CASSPPSGRARNEQFF. Looking up the rest from reference TRBV11-3 and TRBJ2-1 gives the full variable domain: EAGVVQSPRYKIIEKKQPVAFWCNPISGHNTLYWYLQNLGQGPELLIRYENEEAVDDSQLPKDRFSAERLKGVDSTLKIQPAELGDSAVYLCASSPPSGRARNEQFFGPGTRLTVL.

This clonotype counts as medium-sized. V usage is TRBV6-6 and J usage is TRBJ2-1; 8 bases agree with TRBD2. The J call is doubtful: the DNA matches TRBJ2-7 better. This CDR3 has 17 residues. Germline CDR1 MNHNY, CDR2 SVGAGI (reference sequence). The CDR3: CASSYSTPGRGGYEQYF. The CDR3 DNA reads TGTGCCAGCAGTTACTCGACCCCGGGCCGGGGGGGCTACGAGCAGTACTTC.

Only a few counts were recorded for this clonotype. V is TRBV6-1 and J is TRBJ2-1, with 8 bases that match TRBD2. The CDR3 extends over 14 amino acids. Trimming at V came to 7 bases and at J to 10 bases, leaving 12 bases not matched to a gene. Germline CDR1 reads MNHNS; CDR2 reads SASEGT. The CDR3 spells CASTPRVGGDEQFF. Written as DNA, the CDR3 is TGTGCCAGCACCCCCAGGGTCGGGGGGGACGAGCAGTTCTTC.

V usage is TRBV6-5 and J usage is TRBJ2-5; 8 bases align to TRBD2. The CDR3 runs to 13 residues. Germline CDR1 is MNHEY and CDR2 is SVGAGI. With V trimmed by 6 bases and J by 4 bases, 4 bases remained unmatched. The CDR3 nucleotides are TGTGCCAGCAGCCCCAGCGGGAGAGAGACCCAGTACTTC. It translates to CASSPSGRETQYF.

The chain has TRBV10-1 and TRBJ2-3, with TRBD2 matching 8 bases. The germline V gene has CDR1 WNHNN and CDR2 SYGVQD (reference sequence). This CDR3 has 15 amino acids. V lost 2 bases and J lost 1; bases outside the gene matches: 2. CDR3 DNA: TGCGCCAGCAGTGAGGAGGGACTAGGCACAGATACGCAGTATTTT. This codes for CASSEEGLGTDTQYF.

The rearrangement links TRBV27 to TRBJ1-2; D uncertain. Trimming stripped 5 bases from V and 0 bases from J, with 13 bases between. The CDR3 has 15 residues. Per the germline V gene, CDR1 is MNHEY and CDR2 is SMNVEV (reference sequence). This CDR3 reads CASSPRLGTNYGYTF. The CDR3 DNA sequence: TGTGCCAGCAGTCCTCGGCTCGGGACTAACTATGGCTACACCTTC.

This clonotype was counted between two and nine times. This rearrangement joins TRBV10-1 to TRBJ2-4; a possible D gene is TRBD2 (6 bases). The CDR3 loop spans 15 amino acids. V lost 8 bases and J 2 bases, leaving 16 bases between the germline ends. Germline V CDR1 and CDR2: WNHNN, SYGVQD (reference sequence). The CDR3 coding sequence is TGCGCCAGCCCCGTTGATGGGAGGACCAAAAACATTCAGTACTTC. Its protein is CASPVDGRTKNIQYF.

A word on this clonotype: This may come from a read error, since a much larger clone is one base off. In nucleotides, the CDR3 is TGTGTCAGCAGTTACTTCCAGGGAACCGAGCAGTACTTC. Amino acid sequence: CVSSYFQGTEQYF. The chain carries TRBV6-5 and TRBJ2-7; possible D gene TRBD1, 5 bases. CDR3 length: 13 amino acids. The germline V gene encodes CDR1 MNHEY and CDR2 SVGAGI.

This clonotype was counted ten times or more. The V gene is TRBV10-3, the J gene TRBJ2-2; D is unresolved. CDR3 size: 14 residues. The germline V gene encodes CDR1 ENHRY and CDR2 SYGVKD. The V end was cut by 5 bases, the J end by 1 base, with 8 bases between. In nucleotides, the CDR3 is TGTGCCATCAGTCCCCAGTGGAACACCGGGGAGCTGTTTTTT. It encodes CAISPQWNTGELFF.

The genes are TRBV6-5 and TRBJ2-1, with 8 nucleotides matching TRBD1. The DNA end lines up better with TRBJ2-7; the J call may be wrong. This CDR3 spans 16 amino acids. Looked up from germline, CDR1 is MNHEY and CDR2 is SVGAGI. CDR3 sequence (DNA): TGTGCCAGCAGTTATTTTCCGACAGGGGTCTCTCACGAGCAGTACTTC. Its translation is CASSYFPTGVSHEQYF.

The V call is TRBV6-1, the J call TRBJ2-1; TRBD2 aligns across 8 bases. Germline loops: CDR1 MNHNS, CDR2 SASEGT. J lost 10 bases, V lost 5 bases, and 10 bases had no gene match. CDR3 length: 14 amino acids. CDR3 DNA sequence: TGTGCCAGCAGTTATACCCAGCGGGGGTACGAGCAGTTCTTC. Amino acids: CASSYTQRGYEQFF.

The V call is TRBV27, the J call TRBJ2-1; D is unresolved. The J call could be wrong; TRBJ2-7 is a better fit for the DNA end. The CDR3 is 13 amino acids. Germline lookup yields CDR1 MNHEY and CDR2 SMNVEV (reference sequence). CDR3 sequence reads: CASSLRESYEQYF. CDR3 coding DNA: TGTGCCAGCAGTTTGAGAGAGTCCTACGAGCAGTACTTC.

The count of this clonotype is one. This sequence joins TRBV11-3 and TRBJ2-3, with D perhaps matching TRBD1 (5 bases). The J call may be mistaken, given a closer DNA end match to TRBJ2-1. The CDR3 contains 15 residues. Germline CDR1 SGHNT, CDR2 YENEEA. The CDR3 sequence: CASSSYEGVEETQFF. The CDR3 nucleotides read TGTGCCAGCAGCTCGTACGAAGGGGTCGAAGAGACCCAGTTCTTC.

The rearrangement joins TRBV6-2 or TRBV6-3 to TRBJ1-4; D gene unclear. Germline lookup yields CDR1 MNHEY and CDR2 SVGEGT. This CDR3 spans 16 amino acids. V lost 5 bases to trimming and J lost 11 bases, with 24 bases between them. For the CDR3, the DNA is TGTGCCAGCAGTCTCTTCTCGAGGGCGCCCGAAGGGAAACTGTTTTTT. Its protein is CASSLFSRAPEGKLFF.

The chain has TRBV12-3 or TRBV12-4 and TRBJ2-4; D remains unclear. Trimming removed 6 bases from V and 15 bases from J, with 21 bases in between. CDR3 length: 13 amino acids. The CDR3 here is CASSFGRVSAWYF. Here the CDR3 DNA reads TGTGCCAGCAGCTTCGGACGGGTCTCGGCATGGTACTTC.

The V call is TRBV27, the J call TRBJ1-1; D is unclear. The CDR3 sequence is 14 residues long. The V end was cut by 4 bases, the J end by 4 bases, with 13 bases between. CDR1 is MNHEY, CDR2 SMNVEV, per germline (reference sequence). CDR3 in amino acids: CASSWDYTGTEAFF. CDR3 nucleotides: TGTGCCAGCAGTTGGGATTACACGGGCACTGAAGCTTTCTTT.

The chain has TRBV7-2 and TRBJ2-5; no definite D call. There are 14 residues in the CDR3. V was clipped by 1 base and J by 6 bases, with 12 bases between them. Germline lookup yields CDR1 SGHTA and CDR2 FQGNSA. The chain's CDR3 is CASSLEGFVKTQYF. In DNA form, the CDR3 reads TGTGCCAGCAGCTTAGAGGGATTCGTAAAGACCCAGTACTTC.

This clonotype was detected many times. The rearrangement joins TRBV6-6 to TRBJ2-3; 8 bases align to TRBD2. V was clipped by 0 bases and J by 8 bases; unmatched bases: 4. The CDR3 runs 14 residues. Germline V lookup: CDR1 MNHNY, CDR2 SVGAGI (reference sequence). The CDR3 region is CASSYSTGTSTQYF. In nucleotides, the CDR3 is TGTGCCAGCAGTTACTCGACCGGGACTAGTACGCAGTATTTT.

This clonotype is deemed medium-sized. The chain links TRBV6-2 or TRBV6-3 to TRBJ2-1, with 14 nucleotides matching TRBD2. Germline CDR1 and CDR2: MNHEY and SVGEGT. CDR3 length: 16 amino acids. V shed 4 bases and J 8 bases; nucleotides not matched to a gene: 7. CDR3 DNA: TGTGCCAGCAGTTCCCGACTAGCGGGAGGGAGCTATGAGCAGTTCTTC. Amino acid sequence: CASSSRLAGGSYEQFF.

The gene calls are TRBV6-1 and TRBJ2-1; D is perhaps TRBD2 (5 bases). The CDR3 contains 13 residues. Trimming shortened V by 6 bases and J by 4 bases, and 10 bases separated the two germline ends. From germline, CDR1 is MNHNS and CDR2 SASEGT. In DNA form, the CDR3 reads TGTGCCAGCAGAGGACGGGGTTACAATGAGCAGTTCTTC. Encoded protein: CASRGRGYNEQFF.

This clonotype has only a few counts. V and J are TRBV6-1 and TRBJ1-2, with no clear D. This CDR3 is 13 amino acids long. V lost 6 bases, J lost 0 bases, and 8 bases lay in between. Germline V CDR1 and CDR2: MNHNS, SASEGT. The CDR3 reads CASRREANYGYTF. DNA for the CDR3: TGTGCCAGCAGACGGGAAGCTAACTATGGCTACACCTTC.